The rows below give T cell receptor beta chains drawn from one sample of a study of cytomegalovirus exposure and HLA in healthy donors. Sequencing was performed with immunoSEQ multiplex PCR; in TCRdb, only in-frame clones are kept and a portion is missing. The profile shows some 100,000 clones, under 80% of them singletons. Source material: PBMCs. Receptors originate from a woman between 18 and 29 years old in good health and CMV-seropositive. The CDR3 runs from the conserved cysteine through the conserved F or W.

v_gene: TRBV30; j_gene: TRBJ2-4; CDR3aa: CAWRLAGANIQYF
v_gene: TRBV11-3; j_gene: TRBJ2-1; CDR3aa: CASSLDGDEQFF
v_gene: TRBV7-9; j_gene: TRBJ2-7; CDR3aa: CASREGLAYEQYF
v_gene: TRBV9; j_gene: TRBJ2-1; CDR3aa: CASSVVLDYNEQFF
v_gene: TRBV7-9; j_gene: TRBJ1-4; CDR3aa: CASSLSGTKLFF
v_gene: TRBV7-8; j_gene: TRBJ2-7; CDR3aa: CASSLGTGAGEQYF
v_gene: TRBV30; j_gene: TRBJ1-1; CDR3aa: CAWSAGYTEAFF
v_gene: TRBV7-2; j_gene: TRBJ2-1; CDR3aa: CASSPGTKNEQFF
v_gene: TRBV4-3; j_gene: TRBJ2-4; CDR3aa: CASSQEGLAGTKNIQYF
v_gene: TRBV13; j_gene: TRBJ2-5; CDR3aa: CASSLGSGVETQYF
v_gene: TRBV19; j_gene: TRBJ1-1; CDR3aa: CASSIWQDAIAVDTEAFF
v_gene: TRBV2; j_gene: TRBJ2-7; CDR3aa: CASSERSRGSSYEQYF
v_gene: TRBV7-6; j_gene: TRBJ2-7; CDR3aa: CASSSSGYYEQYF
v_gene: TRBV2; j_gene: TRBJ2-7; CDR3aa: CARQDLTGLLEQYF
v_gene: TRBV5-6; j_gene: TRBJ1-1; CDR3aa: CASSSRDRGRTEAFF
v_gene: TRBV30; j_gene: TRBJ1-3; CDR3aa: CAWTPLAGPGNTIYF